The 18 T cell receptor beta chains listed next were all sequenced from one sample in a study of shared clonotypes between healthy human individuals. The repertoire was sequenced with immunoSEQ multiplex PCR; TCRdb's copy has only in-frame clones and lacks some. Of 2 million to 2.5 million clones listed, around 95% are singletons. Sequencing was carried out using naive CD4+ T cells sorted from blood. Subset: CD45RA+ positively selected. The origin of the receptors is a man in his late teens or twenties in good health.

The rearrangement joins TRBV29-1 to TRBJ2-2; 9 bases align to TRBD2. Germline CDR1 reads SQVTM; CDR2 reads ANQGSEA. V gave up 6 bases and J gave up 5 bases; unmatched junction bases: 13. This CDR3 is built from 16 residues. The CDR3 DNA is TGCAGCGTGGCAGAGATGGCGGGGGGGCTAACCGGGGAGCTGTTTTTT. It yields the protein CSVAEMAGGLTGELFF.

The CDR3 reads CASSLDIGTEAFF. CDR3 bases: TGCGCCAGCAGCTTGGATATCGGCACTGAAGCTTTCTTT. The genes are TRBV5-1 and TRBJ1-1; D is uncertain. From germline, CDR1 is SGHRS and CDR2 YFSETQ. V gave up 0 bases and J gave up 4 bases, with 7 bases separating them. The CDR3 length is 13 residues.

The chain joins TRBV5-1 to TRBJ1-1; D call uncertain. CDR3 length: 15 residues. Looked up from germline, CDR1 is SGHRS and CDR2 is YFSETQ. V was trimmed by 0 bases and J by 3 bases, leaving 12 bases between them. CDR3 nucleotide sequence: TGCGCCAGCAGCTTGGGCGCGACCTTGGACACTGAAGCTTTCTTT. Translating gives CASSLGATLDTEAFF.

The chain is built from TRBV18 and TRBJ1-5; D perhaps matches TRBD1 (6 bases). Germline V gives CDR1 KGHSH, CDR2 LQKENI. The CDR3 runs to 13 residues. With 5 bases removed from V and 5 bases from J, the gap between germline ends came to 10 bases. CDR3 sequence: CASSRDIDQPQHF. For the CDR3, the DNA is TGTGCCAGCTCAAGGGACATTGATCAGCCCCAGCATTTT.

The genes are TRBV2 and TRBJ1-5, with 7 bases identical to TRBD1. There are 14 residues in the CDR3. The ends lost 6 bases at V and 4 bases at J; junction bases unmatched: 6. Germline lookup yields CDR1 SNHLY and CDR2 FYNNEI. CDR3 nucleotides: TGTGCCAGCAGGGGACAGTGGTTAAATCAGCCCCAGCATTTT. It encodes CASRGQWLNQPQHF.

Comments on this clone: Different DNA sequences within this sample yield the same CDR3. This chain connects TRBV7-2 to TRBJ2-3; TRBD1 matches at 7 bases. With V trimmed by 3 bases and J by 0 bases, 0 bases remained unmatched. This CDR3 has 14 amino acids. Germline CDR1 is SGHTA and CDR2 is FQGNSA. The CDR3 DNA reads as TGTGCCAGCAGCTTGGGACAGAGCACAGATACGCAGTATTTT. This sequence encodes CASSLGQSTDTQYF. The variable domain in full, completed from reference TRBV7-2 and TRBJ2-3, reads GAGVSQSPSNKVTEKGKDVELRCDPISGHTALYWYRQSLGQGLEFLIYFQGNSAPDKSGLPSDRFSAERTGGSVSTLTIQRTQQEDSAVYLCASSLGQSTDTQYFGPGTRLTVL.

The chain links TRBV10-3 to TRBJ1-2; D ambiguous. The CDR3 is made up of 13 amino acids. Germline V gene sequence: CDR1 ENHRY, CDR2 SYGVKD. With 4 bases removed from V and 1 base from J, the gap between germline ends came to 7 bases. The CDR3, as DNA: TGTGCCATCAGTGCGGAAAGTAACTATGGCTACACCTTC. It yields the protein CAISAESNYGYTF.

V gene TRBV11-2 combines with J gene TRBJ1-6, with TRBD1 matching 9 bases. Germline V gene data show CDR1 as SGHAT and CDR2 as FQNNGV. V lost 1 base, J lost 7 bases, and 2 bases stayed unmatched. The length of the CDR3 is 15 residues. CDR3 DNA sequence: TGTGCCAGCAGCTTAGGGACAGGGGAAAATTCACCCCTCCACTTT. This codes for CASSLGTGENSPLHF.

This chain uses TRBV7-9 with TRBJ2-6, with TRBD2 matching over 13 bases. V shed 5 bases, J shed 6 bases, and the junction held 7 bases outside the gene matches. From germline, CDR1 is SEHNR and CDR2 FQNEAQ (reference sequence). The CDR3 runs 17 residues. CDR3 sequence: CASSLGTSGKLANVLTF. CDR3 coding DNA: TGTGCCAGCAGCCTCGGGACTAGCGGGAAGCTGGCCAACGTCCTGACTTTC.

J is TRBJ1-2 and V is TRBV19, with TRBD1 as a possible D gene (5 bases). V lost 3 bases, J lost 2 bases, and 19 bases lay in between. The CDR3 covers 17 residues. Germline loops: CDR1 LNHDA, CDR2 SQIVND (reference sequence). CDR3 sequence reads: CASSILAGSVQNYGYTF. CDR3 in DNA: TGTGCCAGTAGTATTTTGGCAGGGTCGGTGCAGAACTATGGCTACACCTTC.

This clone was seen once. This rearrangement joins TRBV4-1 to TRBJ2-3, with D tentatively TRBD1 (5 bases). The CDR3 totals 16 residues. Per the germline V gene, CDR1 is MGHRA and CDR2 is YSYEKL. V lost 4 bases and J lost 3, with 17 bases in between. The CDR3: CASSRQQGDGTDTQYF. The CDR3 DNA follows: TGCGCCAGCAGCCGCCAGCAGGGTGACGGGACAGATACGCAGTATTTT.

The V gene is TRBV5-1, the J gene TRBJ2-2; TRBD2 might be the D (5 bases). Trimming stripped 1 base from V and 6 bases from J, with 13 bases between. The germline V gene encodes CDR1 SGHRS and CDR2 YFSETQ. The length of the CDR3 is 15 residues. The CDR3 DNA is TGCGCCAGCAGCTTGTTCTCAGGAGGTTCCGGGGAGCTGTTTTTT. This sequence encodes CASSLFSGGSGELFF.

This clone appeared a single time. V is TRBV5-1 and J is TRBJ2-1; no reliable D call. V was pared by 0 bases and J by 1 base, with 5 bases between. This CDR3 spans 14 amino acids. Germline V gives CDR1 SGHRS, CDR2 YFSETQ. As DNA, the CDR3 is TGCGCCAGCAGCTTGGGGGAATCCTACAATGAGCAGTTCTTC. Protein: CASSLGESYNEQFF.

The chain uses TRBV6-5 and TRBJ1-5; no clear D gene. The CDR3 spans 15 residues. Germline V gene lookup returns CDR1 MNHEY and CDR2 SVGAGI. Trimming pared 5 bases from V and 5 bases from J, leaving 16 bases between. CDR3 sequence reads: CASSLPHSSDQPQHF. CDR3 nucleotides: TGTGCCAGCAGTCTCCCCCACTCGAGTGATCAGCCCCAGCATTTT.

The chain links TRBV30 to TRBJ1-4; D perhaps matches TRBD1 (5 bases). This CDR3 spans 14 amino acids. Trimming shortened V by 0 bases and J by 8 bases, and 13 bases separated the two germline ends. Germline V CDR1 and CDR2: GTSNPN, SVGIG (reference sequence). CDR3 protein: CAWSVTQGGEKLFF. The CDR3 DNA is TGTGCCTGGAGTGTAACCCAGGGAGGCGAAAAACTGTTTTTT.

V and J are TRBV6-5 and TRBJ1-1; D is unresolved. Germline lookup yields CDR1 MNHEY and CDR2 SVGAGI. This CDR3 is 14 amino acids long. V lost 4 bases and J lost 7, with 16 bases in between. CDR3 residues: CASSSKPASREAFF. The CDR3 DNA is TGTGCCAGCAGTTCCAAGCCAGCCTCCCGTGAAGCTTTCTTT.

The CDR3 DNA is TGTGCCAGCAGCTTAGCGGGGCCATCCCTTAAAGAGCAGTACTTC. Translation: CASSLAGPSLKEQYF. This chain uses TRBV11-2 with TRBJ2-7, with D perhaps given as TRBD1 or TRBD2 (5 bases each). The CDR3 extends over 15 amino acids. Germline CDR1 and CDR2: SGHAT and FQNNGV. Trimming cost V 1 base and J 7 bases, with 17 bases left between them.

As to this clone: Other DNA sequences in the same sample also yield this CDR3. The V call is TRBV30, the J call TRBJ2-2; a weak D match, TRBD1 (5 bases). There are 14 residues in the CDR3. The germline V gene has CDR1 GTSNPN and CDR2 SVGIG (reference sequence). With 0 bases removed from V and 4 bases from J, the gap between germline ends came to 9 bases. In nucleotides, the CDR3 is TGTGCCTGGAGTGTACTCCAGGGCACCGGGGAGCTGTTTTTT. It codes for CAWSVLQGTGELFF.